These 21 T cell receptor beta chains were all obtained from the same sample, sequenced in a study of blood T cell repertoires in COVID-19. Some clones are missing from TCRdb's copy, which holds only in-frame ones; the method was immunoSEQ multiplex PCR. The sample has about 190,000 clones; about 85% are singletons. Source material: PBMCs or T cells enriched from blood (not recorded which). The source of these receptors is a woman aged 40-49 years in a cohort exposed to, infected with or recovered from COVID-19 (not recorded which).

The chain is built from TRBV6-5 and TRBJ2-7, with 8 bases aligning to TRBD2. The V and J ends lost 10 bases and 5 bases, in that order; junction bases with no gene match: 16. This CDR3 comprises 15 residues. Germline V CDR1 and CDR2: MNHEY, SVGAGI. CDR3 coding DNA: TGTGCCACCTCCTCTCTGGGTAGCGGGAAGGACGAGCAGTACTTC. Translated, it gives CATSSLGSGKDEQYF.

The genes are TRBV18 and TRBJ2-1, with 8 bases fitting TRBD2. Per the germline V gene, CDR1 is KGHSH and CDR2 is LQKENI. The J segment lost 7 bases and the V segment lost 3 bases, leaving 14 bases of the junction unmatched. The CDR3 runs to 17 residues. Here the CDR3 DNA reads TGTGCCAGCTCACCCGGTAGCGGGGAAAGACCCCTTAATGAGCAGTTCTTC. It specifies CASSPGSGERPLNEQFF.

The chain uses TRBV7-2 and TRBJ1-1; D perhaps matches TRBD1 (5 bases). The CDR3 length is 13 residues. The germline V gene encodes CDR1 SGHTA and CDR2 FQGNSA. The V end was cut by 6 bases, the J end by 2 bases, with 10 bases between. CDR3 amino acids: CASRYQGNTEAFF. For the CDR3, the DNA is TGTGCCAGCAGATATCAGGGAAACACTGAAGCTTTCTTT.

The chain carries TRBV6-5 and TRBJ1-1; 7 nucleotides match TRBD1. Germline lookup yields CDR1 MNHEY and CDR2 SVGAGI. This CDR3 has 14 amino acids. Trimming took 4 bases from V and 1 from J; bases not matched to a gene: 3. As DNA, the CDR3 is TGTGCCAGCAGTTCGGGACAGTGGAACACTGAAGCTTTCTTT. It encodes CASSSGQWNTEAFF.

This chain joins TRBV24-1 and TRBJ1-1; D may be TRBD1 (5 bases). Germline CDR1 and CDR2: KGHDR and SFDVKD. The V end was cut by 4 bases, the J end by 3 bases, with 17 bases between. The CDR3 has 16 residues. In nucleotides, the CDR3 is TGTGCCACCAGTGACCCCGGAGGGGTGTTGGACACTGAAGCTTTCTTT. Its protein product is CATSDPGGVLDTEAFF.

As to this clone: A read error may account for a junction end that differs from germline. The genes are TRBV5-4 and TRBJ2-7, with D possibly TRBD1 on 5 matching bases. Germline loops: CDR1 SGHNT, CDR2 YYREEE (reference sequence). The CDR3 is 13 amino acids. The DNA for the CDR3 is TGTGCCAGCAGCTTGTTCAGGGAAGGCCCCCTGGACTTC. Translated, it gives CASSLFREGPLDF. Based on the CDR3 plus reference TRBV5-4 and TRBJ2-7, the full variable domain is ETGVTQSPTHLIKTRGQQVTLRCSSQSGHNTVSWYQQALGQGPQFIFQYYREEENGRGNFPPRFSGLQFPNYSSELNVNALELDDSALYLCASSLFREGPLDFGPGTRLTVT.

This chain uses TRBV5-5 with TRBJ1-4; TRBD1 agrees at 9 bases. V lost 3 bases to trimming and J lost 8 bases; unmatched junction nucleotides: 8. Germline lookup yields CDR1 SGHKS and CDR2 YYEKEE (reference sequence). The CDR3 contains 15 residues. CDR3 nucleotides: TGTGCCAGCAGCTCCCCGTCGGACAGGGGAGAAAAACTGTTTTTT. Protein sequence: CASSSPSDRGEKLFF.

The chain is built from TRBV5-6 and TRBJ1-1; 7 bases are a match to TRBD1. Germline V CDR1 and CDR2: SGHDT, YYEEEE. The J segment lost 5 bases and the V segment lost 5 bases, leaving 6 bases of the junction unmatched. The CDR3 loop spans 13 amino acids. CDR3 bases: TGTGCCAGCAGGGCCCAGGGGGTAACTGAAGCTTTCTTT. Protein sequence: CASRAQGVTEAFF. Full variable domain (outside the CDR3, taken from reference TRBV5-6 and TRBJ1-1): DAGVTQSPTHLIKTRGQQVTLRCSPKSGHDTVSWYQQALGQGPQFIFQYYEEEERQRGNFPDRFSGHQFPNYSSELNVNALLLGDSALYLCASRAQGVTEAFFGQGTRLTVV.

This chain uses TRBV7-9 with TRBJ2-1; no clear D. Germline assignment: CDR1 SEHNR and CDR2 FQNEAQ (reference sequence). The CDR3 consists of 13 residues. Trimming removed 5 bases from V and 1 base from J, with 6 bases in between. The CDR3 is CASSPSSYNEQFF. CDR3 sequence (DNA): TGTGCCAGCAGCCCTTCTTCCTACAATGAGCAGTTCTTC.

The chain is built from TRBV28 and TRBJ2-7; the match to TRBD2 covers 13 bases. CDR3 size: 16 residues. Germline V gene lookup returns CDR1 MDHEN and CDR2 SYDVKM. Losses at the gene ends were 6 bases for V and 0 bases for J; bases not matched to a gene: 5. CDR3 protein: CASSPGTSGDSYEQYF. The CDR3 DNA sequence: TGTGCCAGCAGCCCTGGGACTAGCGGGGACTCCTACGAGCAGTACTTC.

CDR3 coding DNA: TGTGCCAGCAGGGCGGGTGGGACAAGCTCCTACGAGCAGTACTTC. It yields the protein CASRAGGTSSYEQYF. The chain joins TRBV27 to TRBJ2-7, with a tentative D call TRBD1 (6 bases). The V end was cut by 6 bases, the J end by 0 bases, with 15 bases between. The germline V gene encodes CDR1 MNHEY and CDR2 SMNVEV (reference sequence). CDR3 length: 15 amino acids.

The chain has TRBV4-3 and TRBJ1-2, with TRBD1 matching over 7 bases. From germline, CDR1 is LGHNA and CDR2 YSLEER. CDR3 length: 16 residues. With 3 bases clipped from V and 8 bases from J, the junction kept 15 bases outside the gene matches. CDR3 region: CASSQQTGSDVKGYTF. The CDR3, as DNA: TGCGCCAGCAGCCAGCAGACAGGGAGTGACGTGAAGGGCTACACCTTC.

This clone was counted once. The chain couples TRBV27 to TRBJ2-1, with 8 bases aligning to TRBD2. The CDR3 runs to 16 residues. Germline trimming cut 3 bases from V and 8 bases from J; bases unmatched to any gene: 12. The germline CDR1 and CDR2 sequences are MNHEY and SMNVEV (reference sequence). CDR3 sequence reads: CASSFTLPGGPDEQFF. As DNA, the CDR3 is TGTGCCAGCAGTTTCACTCTGCCGGGGGGGCCCGATGAGCAGTTCTTC.

The table lists this clone with a count of one. The gene calls are TRBV6-5 and TRBJ2-3; weak D call: TRBD2 (6 bases). The CDR3 has 15 residues. Between the trimmed V and J ends, which lost 6 bases and 2 bases, there was a span of 15 bases. Germline V lookup: CDR1 MNHEY, CDR2 SVGAGI. The CDR3 bases are TGTGCCAGCAGCCCCGGGGACTTAAACACAGATACGCAGTATTTT. The encoded protein is CASSPGDLNTDTQYF.

The genes are TRBV5-1 and TRBJ1-3, with D possibly being TRBD1 (6 bases). The CDR3 totals 15 residues. Deletions cut 4 bases from V and 4 bases from J, with 15 bases between. Germline V CDR1 and CDR2: SGHRS, YFSETQ. The CDR3 DNA follows: TGCGCCAGCAGCCCCGGGGCGCAGGGGGGAAACACCATATATTTT. As protein: CASSPGAQGGNTIYF.

The genes are TRBV5-1 and TRBJ1-2; D remains unclear. CDR3 length equals 14 residues. V shed 1 base and J shed 2 bases, with 9 bases lying between them. Germline V gene lookup returns CDR1 SGHRS and CDR2 YFSETQ. DNA of the CDR3: TGCGCCAGCAGCTTGAGCGTCGACAACTATGGCTACACCTTC. Translating gives CASSLSVDNYGYTF.

This chain links TRBV27 with TRBJ1-1; D not certain. V shed 3 bases and J shed 1 base, with 6 bases lying between them. The CDR3 loop spans 13 amino acids. Germline CDR1 and CDR2: MNHEY and SMNVEV (reference sequence). In nucleotides, the CDR3 is TGTGCCAGCAGTTTCGCAGGGAACACTGAAGCTTTCTTT. This encodes CASSFAGNTEAFF.

There are a few counts of this clone. This rearrangement joins TRBV29-1 to TRBJ1-1, with D perhaps matching TRBD1 (6 bases). Trimming took 4 bases from V and 1 from J, leaving 10 bases between them. This CDR3 is 13 amino acids long. Per the germline V gene, CDR1 is SQVTM and CDR2 is ANQGSEA. This chain's CDR3 is CSVVRTENTEAFF. CDR3 bases: TGCAGCGTTGTAAGGACAGAGAACACTGAAGCTTTCTTT. Based on the CDR3 plus reference TRBV29-1 and TRBJ1-1, the full variable domain is SAVISQKPSRDICQRGTSLTIQCQVDSQVTMMFWYRQQPGQSLTLIATANQGSEATYESGFVIDKFPISRPNLTFSTLTVSNMSPEDSSIYLCSVVRTENTEAFFGQGTRLTVV.

The V and J genes are TRBV6-2 or TRBV6-3 and TRBJ2-7; the D gene is possibly TRBD1 (6 bases). V gave up 6 bases and J gave up 6 bases, with 15 bases separating them. The CDR3 loop spans 13 amino acids. Per germline, CDR1 MNHEY and CDR2 SVGEGT. Here the CDR3 reads CASSPGTLFEQYF. In nucleotides, the CDR3 is TGTGCCAGCAGCCCCGGGACATTGTTCGAGCAGTACTTC.

This clone was seen just once. This chain connects TRBV6-5 to TRBJ2-1; 14 nucleotides match TRBD2. The CDR3 runs 15 residues. V gave up 7 bases and J gave up 7 bases; unmatched junction bases: 6. The V gene's germline CDR1 is MNHEY and CDR2 SVGAGI. CDR3 residues: CASIRLAGGGNEQFF. DNA for the CDR3: TGTGCCAGCATCCGACTAGCGGGAGGGGGGAATGAGCAGTTCTTC.

The chain joins TRBV28 to TRBJ1-5; D is possibly TRBD1 (5 bases). The CDR3 sequence is 16 residues long. The ends were cut back, 5 bases at V and 0 bases at J, with 14 bases in the middle. Germline lookup yields CDR1 MDHEN and CDR2 SYDVKM. This CDR3 reads CASSREAGHSNQPQHF. Here the CDR3 DNA reads TGTGCCAGCAGTCGCGAAGCAGGGCATAGCAATCAGCCCCAGCATTTT.